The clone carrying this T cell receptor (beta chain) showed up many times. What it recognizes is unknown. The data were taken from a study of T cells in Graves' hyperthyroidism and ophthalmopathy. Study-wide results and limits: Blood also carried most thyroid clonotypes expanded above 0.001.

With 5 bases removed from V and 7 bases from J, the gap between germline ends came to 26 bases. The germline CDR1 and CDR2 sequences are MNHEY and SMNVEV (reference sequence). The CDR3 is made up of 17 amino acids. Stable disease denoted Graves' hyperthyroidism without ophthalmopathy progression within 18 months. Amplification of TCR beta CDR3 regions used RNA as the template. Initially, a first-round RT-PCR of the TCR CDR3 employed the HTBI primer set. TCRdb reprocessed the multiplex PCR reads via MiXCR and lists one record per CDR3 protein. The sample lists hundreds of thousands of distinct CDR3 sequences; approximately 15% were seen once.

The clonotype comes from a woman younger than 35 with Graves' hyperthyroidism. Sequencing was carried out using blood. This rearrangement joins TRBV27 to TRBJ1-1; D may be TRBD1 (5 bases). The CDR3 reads CASSPKAPTVGGLEAFF. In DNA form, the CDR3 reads TGTGCCAGCAGTCCCAAAGCACCGACAGTCGGAGGCCTTGAAGCTTTCTTT.